This TCR beta chain is drawn from a study of blood T cell repertoires in COVID-19 (dated by TCRdb to the early 2020s). About the full investigation: Samples from collaborators originated in the United States, Italy and Spain and spanned both the acute and convalescent phases of COVID-19. The repertoires were made available in a free public database intended to serve as a resource for research on the immune response to SARS-CoV-2. Nearly every sample came with metadata listing a de-identified subject ID, COVID-19 status, age in years and sex. The prospective study material was composed of cDNA or gDNA derived from T cells, B-cell-depleted T cells, or PBMCs. Deeply sampled blood TCRbeta repertoires from subjects exposed to, actively infected with, or recovered from COVID-19 were included in the dataset. Samples were obtained from the ongoing ImmuneRACE study (first 160 participants) and from some 1,300 subjects provided by 6 global collaborators. HLA class I and class II types, where available, came from metadata supplied by the sample provider rather than from assay-based typing.

One collaborating source in Seattle enrolled patients while the patients were actively infected and followed the patients over time throughout the course of disease. Each collaborating institution followed its own protocols to collect whole blood in K2EDTA tubes. For TCRbeta analysis, collaborators shipped samples in one of three forms: frozen whole blood, isolated PBMCs, or DNA extracted from either of those sample types. Paper-wide results and their limitations: The quantity of clinical and demographic metadata differed by source and by participant and was supplied without curation.

CDR3 length: 15 amino acids, cysteine to phenylalanine. Only the CDR3 DNA is retained, 45 bases long and in frame from the first base. Via the germline V gene, CDR1 is SGHTA and CDR2 FQGNSA. The trim is 1 base for V and 0 bases for J, with a gap of 7 bases between the germline ends. TCRbeta CDR3 regions were amplified from genomic DNA using the immunoSEQ Assay, a bias-controlled multiplex PCR. Under the source paper's analysis protocol: Within the assay, amplification of reference gene primers was used to estimate how many nucleated cells each sample contained. Sequence reads were collapsed and filtered to measure the absolute abundance of every unique TCRbeta CDR3 rearrangement. For each sample, productive Simpson clonality was calculated as the square root of Simpson's diversity index across productive rearrangements. The table was pulled from immuneACCESS by TCRdb, which kept in-frame rearrangements only. Such tables lose some clones; where checked, under half of the loss comes from unresolved V genes, and the rest has no known cause. The DNA gave D and trimming, while V, J and clone size come from that table. Present in this sample are roughly 130,000 clones, about 76% of which were seen just once. Of the sample, 5% is held by the ten largest clones.

This clone occurred a few times. What this receptor recognizes is not known. There are no base qualities to consult, and no much larger clone falls within one base. The sequencing input was peripheral blood. The receptor comes from a woman in her sixties or seventies with COVID-19, enrolled during active disease. Recombination joined TRBV7-2 with TRBJ1-5; TRBD1 could be the D gene, as 5 bases match. The DNA sequence is given as TGTGCCAGCAGCTTAGAGGGGCCTAGCAATCAGCCCCAGCATTTT. This is translated as CASSLEGPSNQPQHF.